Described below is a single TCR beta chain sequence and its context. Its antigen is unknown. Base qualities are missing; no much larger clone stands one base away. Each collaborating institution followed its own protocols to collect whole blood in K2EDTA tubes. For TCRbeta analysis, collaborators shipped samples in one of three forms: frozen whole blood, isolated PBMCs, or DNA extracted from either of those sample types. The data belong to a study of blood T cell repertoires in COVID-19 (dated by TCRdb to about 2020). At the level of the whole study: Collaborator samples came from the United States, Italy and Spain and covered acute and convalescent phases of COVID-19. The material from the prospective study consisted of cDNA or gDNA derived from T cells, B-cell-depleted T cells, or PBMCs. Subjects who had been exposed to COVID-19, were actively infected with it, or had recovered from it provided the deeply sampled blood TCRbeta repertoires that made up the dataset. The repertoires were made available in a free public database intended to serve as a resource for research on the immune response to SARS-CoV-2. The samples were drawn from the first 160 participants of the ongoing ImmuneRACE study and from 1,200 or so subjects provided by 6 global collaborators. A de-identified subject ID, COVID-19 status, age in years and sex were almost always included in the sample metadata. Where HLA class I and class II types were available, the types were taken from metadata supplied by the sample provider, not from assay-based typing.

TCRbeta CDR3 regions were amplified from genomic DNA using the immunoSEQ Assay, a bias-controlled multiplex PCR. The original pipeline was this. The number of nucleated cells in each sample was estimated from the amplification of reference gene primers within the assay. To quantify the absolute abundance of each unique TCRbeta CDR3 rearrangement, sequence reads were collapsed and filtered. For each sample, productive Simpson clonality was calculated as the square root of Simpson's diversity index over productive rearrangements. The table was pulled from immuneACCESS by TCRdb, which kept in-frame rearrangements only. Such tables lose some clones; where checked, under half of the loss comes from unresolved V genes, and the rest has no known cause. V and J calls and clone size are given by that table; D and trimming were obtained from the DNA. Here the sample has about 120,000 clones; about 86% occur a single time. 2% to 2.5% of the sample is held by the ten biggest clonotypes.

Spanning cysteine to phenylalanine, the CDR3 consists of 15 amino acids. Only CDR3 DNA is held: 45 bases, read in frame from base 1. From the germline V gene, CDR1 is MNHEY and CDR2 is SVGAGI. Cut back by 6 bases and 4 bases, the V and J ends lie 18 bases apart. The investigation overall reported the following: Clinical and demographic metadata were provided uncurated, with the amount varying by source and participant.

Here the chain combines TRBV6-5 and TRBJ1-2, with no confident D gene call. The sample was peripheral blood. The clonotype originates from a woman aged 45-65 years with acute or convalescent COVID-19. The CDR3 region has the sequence CASSFGSRSSYGYTF. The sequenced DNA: TGTGCCAGCAGCTTCGGGTCGCGGTCGTCCTATGGCTACACCTTC.